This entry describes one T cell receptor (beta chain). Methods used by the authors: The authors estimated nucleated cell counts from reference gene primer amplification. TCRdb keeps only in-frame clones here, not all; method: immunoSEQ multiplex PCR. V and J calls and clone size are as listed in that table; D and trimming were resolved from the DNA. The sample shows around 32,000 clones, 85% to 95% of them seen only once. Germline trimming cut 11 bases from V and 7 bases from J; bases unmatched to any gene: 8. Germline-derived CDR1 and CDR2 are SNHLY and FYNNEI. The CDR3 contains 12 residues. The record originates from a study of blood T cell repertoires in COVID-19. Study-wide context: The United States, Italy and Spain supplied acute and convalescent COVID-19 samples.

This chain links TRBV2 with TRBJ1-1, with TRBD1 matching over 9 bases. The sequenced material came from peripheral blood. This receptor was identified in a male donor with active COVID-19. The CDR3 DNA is TGTGCCTTTAACAGGGGGCCGAGTGAAGCTTTCTTT. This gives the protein CAFNRGPSEAFF.